The next 20 T cell receptor beta chains were all read from a single sample in a study of blood T cells in healthy people across ages. Through a sample-barcoded 5' primer and a J-beta primer mix, a second PCR was run for roughly 7 to 12 cycles. A single record per CDR3 protein comes from TCRdb applying MiXCR to the 5' RACE reads. The sample includes 550,000 to 650,000 distinct CDR3 sequences, roughly 31% of them seen just once. Sequences were obtained from blood. Receptor source: a woman over 75 in good health.

This clonotype was counted only a few times. The chain has TRBV5-5 and TRBJ1-1; D may be TRBD1 (5 bases). Germline CDR1 and CDR2: SGHKS and YYEKEE (reference sequence). The CDR3 is 15 residues long. Deletions cut 0 bases from V and 7 bases from J, with 16 bases between. Here the CDR3 DNA reads TGTGCCAGCAGCTTGGGGTTTGGGGGGGGAGGTGAAGCTTTCTTT. It encodes CASSLGFGGGGEAFF.

This clonotype appeared many times. A much larger clonotype is one base distant, so this may be a read error. CDR3 sequence: CSAGGGWGTVQETQYF. The CDR3 DNA follows: TGCAGTGCCGGAGGGGGGTGGGGGACAGTTCAAGAGACCCAGTACTTC. The chain recombines TRBV20-1 with TRBJ2-5, with D perhaps TRBD1 (7 bases). CDR1 and CDR2 from the germline V gene are DFQATT and SNEGSKA (reference sequence). V was pared by 6 bases and J by 2 bases, with 22 bases between. The CDR3 consists of 16 residues.

This clonotype has a count of ten or more. The V call is TRBV5-1, the J call TRBJ2-1, with D uncertain. Germline CDR1 reads SGHRS; CDR2 reads YFSETQ. The CDR3 has 17 amino acids. Trimming took off 2 bases at V and 6 bases at J, with 21 bases between the two ends. CDR3 nucleotide sequence: TGCGCCAGCAGCTTAACTTCCAGGCCCCCCGTTGTCAATGAGCAGTTCTTC. The encoded protein is CASSLTSRPPVVNEQFF.

This chain joins TRBV7-2 and TRBJ2-3; D may be TRBD2 (5 bases). The CDR3 loop spans 15 amino acids. Deletions cut 2 bases from V and 5 bases from J, with 14 bases between. Germline CDR1 is SGHTA and CDR2 is FQGNSA. The CDR3 nucleotides read TGTGCCAGCAGCTTAAACCCGGCCGGAGGAGATACGCAGTATTTT. Residues: CASSLNPAGGDTQYF.

On this clonotype: A single base separates this from a much larger clone, so it may be a read error. The chain couples TRBV18 to TRBJ1-2; D call uncertain. The length of the CDR3 is 13 residues. Germline V gene data show CDR1 as KGHSH and CDR2 as LQKENI. Written as DNA, the CDR3 is TGTGCCGGCTCACCTTCACGGCAGGATGGCTACACCTTC. It is translated as CAGSPSRQDGYTF.

Ten or more counts support this clonotype. The chain carries TRBV5-1 and TRBJ2-5; 9 bases are shared with TRBD1. Per the germline V gene, CDR1 is SGHRS and CDR2 is YFSETQ. This CDR3 is built from 16 residues. V shed 4 bases and J 1 base; nucleotides not matched to a gene: 8. The CDR3 loop is CASSAGWTGVQETQYF. The CDR3, as DNA: TGCGCCAGCAGCGCCGGCTGGACAGGGGTCCAAGAGACCCAGTACTTC.

Comments on this clonotype: It may be a read error: a sequence one base away is much more abundant. The genes are TRBV3-1 and TRBJ2-5; D may correspond to TRBD1 or TRBD2 (6 bases each). CDR3 length equals 15 residues. V was trimmed by 0 bases and J by 4 bases, leaving 12 bases between them. Germline V gives CDR1 LGHDT, CDR2 YNNKEL (reference sequence). CDR3 coding DNA: TGTGCCAGCAGCCAAGATTATACGGGGGCAGAGACCCAGTACTTC. This translates into CASSQDYTGAETQYF.

The V call is TRBV7-9, the J call TRBJ2-7; either TRBD1 or TRBD2 may supply D (6 bases each). Trimming took 5 bases from V and 3 from J, leaving 14 bases between them. The germline V gene has CDR1 SEHNR and CDR2 FQNEAQ (reference sequence). CDR3 size: 14 residues. Written as DNA, the CDR3 is TGTGCCAGCAGCCCAAGGGGGGCGGTCTACGAGCAGTACTTC. Protein sequence: CASSPRGAVYEQYF.

This clonotype has a count of ten or more. The genes are TRBV20-1 and TRBJ1-5; 9 bases line up with TRBD1. The V gene end was trimmed by 5 bases and the J gene end by 5 bases; junction bases not matched to a gene: 10. This CDR3 region has 15 residues. Germline CDR1 reads DFQATT; CDR2 reads SNEGSKA (reference sequence). The CDR3 DNA sequence: TGCAGTGCTCGTACAGGGGGCCTTCAAGATCAGCCCCAGCATTTT. Translated, it gives CSARTGGLQDQPQHF.

This clonotype was counted between two and nine times. This chain links TRBV6-1 with TRBJ1-4; unclear D gene. V was trimmed by 4 bases and J by 0 bases, leaving 9 bases between them. The CDR3 is made up of 15 amino acids. From germline, CDR1 is MNHNS and CDR2 SASEGT. DNA for the CDR3: TGTGCCAGCAGTGTCGACGGGACAACTAATGAAAAACTGTTTTTT. The encoded protein is CASSVDGTTNEKLFF.

There are many counts of this clonotype. V gene TRBV6-5 combines with J gene TRBJ2-7; D call uncertain. This CDR3 is built from 11 residues. The germline CDR1 and CDR2 sequences are MNHEY and SVGAGI. V was trimmed by 6 bases and J by 5 bases, leaving 8 bases between them. DNA of the CDR3: TGTGCCAGCAGCATCCGGAACGAGCAGTACTTC. Translating gives CASSIRNEQYF.

This CDR3 reads CSARSPGRAGGRNTQYF. The CDR3, as DNA: TGCAGTGCTAGATCCCCGGGACGAGCGGGGGGGAGGAATACGCAGTATTTT. This chain uses TRBV20-1 with TRBJ2-3, with 10 bases aligning to TRBD2. V trimming: 2 bases; J trimming: 7 bases; junction bases outside the gene matches: 15. The CDR3 totals 17 residues. Germline CDR1 reads DFQATT; CDR2 reads SNEGSKA (reference sequence).

In this sample, this clonotype turned up many times. The rearrangement joins TRBV29-1 to TRBJ1-2; possibly TRBD1 for D (5 bases). The CDR3 consists of 14 residues. Per the germline V gene, CDR1 is SQVTM and CDR2 is ANQGSEA. V gave up 5 bases and J gave up 0 bases, with 13 bases separating them. The CDR3 protein is CSVTGGSSNYGYTF. The CDR3 nucleotides read TGCAGCGTTACCGGGGGGTCATCTAACTATGGCTACACCTTC.

This clonotype appeared a few times. The chain is built from TRBV15 and TRBJ2-3; 8 bases are shared with TRBD2. Per germline, CDR1 LNHNV and CDR2 YYDKDF (reference sequence). The V segment lost 3 bases and the J segment 1 base; nucleotides outside the gene matches: 21. CDR3 length: 21 amino acids. The CDR3 DNA is TGTGCCACCAGCAGTCCTCCGAGGTTGGGTAAAGGGCGGGGGGGCACAGATACGCAGTATTTT. It encodes CATSSPPRLGKGRGGTDTQYF.

Of note for this clonotype: A much larger clone lies a single base off, so this may be a read error. The chain has TRBV9 and TRBJ1-6; 8 bases line up with TRBD1. J gave up 8 bases and V 4 bases, and 8 bases lay outside the gene matches. Germline assignment: CDR1 SGDLS and CDR2 YYNGEE. The CDR3 is 15 amino acids. The DNA of the CDR3 is TGTGCCAGCAGCCGCGAGGGGGACAGGTATTCACCCCTCCACTTT. Translated, it gives CASSREGDRYSPLHF.

This clonotype was found many times. V usage is TRBV6-2 or TRBV6-3 and J usage is TRBJ1-1; 8 bases match TRBD1. The germline V gene has CDR1 MNHEY and CDR2 SVGEGT. The trim removed 5 bases at V and 5 bases at J, leaving 7 bases unmatched. This CDR3 contains 14 residues. Here the CDR3 reads CASSTTGGGTEAFF. The CDR3 coding sequence is TGTGCCAGCAGTACTACAGGGGGTGGTACTGAAGCTTTCTTT.

This clonotype was recorded many times. This sequence joins TRBV6-5 and TRBJ1-4; 7 positions match TRBD1. With 2 bases clipped from V and 8 bases from J, the junction kept 5 bases outside the gene matches. CDR3 length: 14 residues. Germline V lookup: CDR1 MNHEY, CDR2 SVGAGI. This CDR3 is CASSYVGRGEKLFF. The DNA of the CDR3 is TGTGCCAGCAGTTACGTGGGCAGGGGGGAAAAACTGTTTTTT.

As for this clonotype: Germline is not matched at one junction end, which may reflect a read error. This chain links TRBV6-1 with TRBJ2-1; 12 bases agree with TRBD2. CDR1 MNHNS and CDR2 SASEGT come from the germline V gene. This CDR3 spans 16 amino acids. DNA of the CDR3: TGTGCCAGCGGTGAACTAGCGGGGGGTTACTACAATGAGCAGTTCTTC. Encoded protein: CASGELAGGYYNEQFF.

This clonotype has ten or more counts. The rearrangement joins TRBV7-2 to TRBJ1-4; D not certain. Per the germline V gene, CDR1 is SGHTA and CDR2 is FQGNSA. V shed 3 bases and J shed 8 bases, with 16 bases lying between them. The CDR3 is made up of 15 amino acids. This CDR3 is CASSLGGIKWEKLFF. In DNA form, the CDR3 reads TGTGCCAGCAGCTTGGGCGGTATTAAGTGGGAAAAACTGTTTTTT.

This clonotype was seen repeatedly, ten times or more. V and J are TRBV18 and TRBJ2-5, with TRBD2 matching over 13 bases. The CDR3 length is 15 residues. Trimming at V came to 6 bases and at J to 11 bases, leaving 12 bases not matched to a gene. In germline, CDR1 is KGHSH, CDR2 LQKENI. The CDR3 reads CASSPTSGGANEQYF. CDR3 coding DNA: TGTGCCAGCTCCCCTACTAGCGGGGGGGCCAATGAGCAGTACTTC.